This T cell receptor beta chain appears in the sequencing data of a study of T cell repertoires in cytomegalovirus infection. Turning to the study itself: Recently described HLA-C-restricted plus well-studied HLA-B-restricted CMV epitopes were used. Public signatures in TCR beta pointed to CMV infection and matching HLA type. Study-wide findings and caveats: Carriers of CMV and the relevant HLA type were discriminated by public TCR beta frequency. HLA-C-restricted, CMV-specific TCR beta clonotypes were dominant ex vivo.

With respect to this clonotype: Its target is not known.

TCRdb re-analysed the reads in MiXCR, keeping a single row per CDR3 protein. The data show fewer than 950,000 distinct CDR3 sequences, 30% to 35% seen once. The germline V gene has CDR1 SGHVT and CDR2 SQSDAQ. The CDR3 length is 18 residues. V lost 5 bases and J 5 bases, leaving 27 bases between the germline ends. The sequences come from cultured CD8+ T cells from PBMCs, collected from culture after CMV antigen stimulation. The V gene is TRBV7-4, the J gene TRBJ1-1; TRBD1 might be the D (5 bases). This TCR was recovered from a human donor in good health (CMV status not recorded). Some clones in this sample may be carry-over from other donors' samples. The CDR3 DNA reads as TGTGCCAGCAGCCATCCCACGAAAAGCCGGGGCGTAGTAACTGAAGCTTTCTTT. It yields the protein CASSHPTKSRGVVTEAFF.